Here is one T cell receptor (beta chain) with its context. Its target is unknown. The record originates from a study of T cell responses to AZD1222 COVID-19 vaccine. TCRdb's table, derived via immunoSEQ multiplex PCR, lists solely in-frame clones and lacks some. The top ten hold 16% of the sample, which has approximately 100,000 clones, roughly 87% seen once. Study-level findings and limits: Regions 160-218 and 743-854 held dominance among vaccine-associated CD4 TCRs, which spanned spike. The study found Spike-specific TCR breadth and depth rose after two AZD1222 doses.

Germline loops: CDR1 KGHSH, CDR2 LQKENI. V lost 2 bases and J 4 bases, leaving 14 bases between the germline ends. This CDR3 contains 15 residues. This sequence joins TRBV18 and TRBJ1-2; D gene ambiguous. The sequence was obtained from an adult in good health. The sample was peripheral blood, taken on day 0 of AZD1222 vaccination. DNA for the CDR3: TGTGCCAGCTCACCATCGGGCCTGGGGAGCTATGGCTACACCTTC. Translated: CASSPSGLGSYGYTF.